This TCR beta chain was sequenced in a study of Ad26.COV2.S vaccination and SARS-CoV-2 variants. Study summary: The donor was enrolled in the Ad26.COV2.S arm of the COV1001 trial. Doses of Ad26.COV2.S were injected into muscle once or twice, 56 days apart.

Findings and limits, study-wide: Vaccinated individuals (as opposed to placebo recipients) had higher spike-specific TCR breadth.

This CDR3 spans 16 amino acids. Germline lookup yields CDR1 MGHDK and CDR2 SYGVNS. Losses at the gene ends were 3 bases for V and 0 bases for J; bases not matched to a gene: 2. Treatment defined: 19 received Ad26.COV2.S at low or high dose, single or two shots; 5 received placebo; per-sample allocation not given. Each sample was drawn 63 days after the first injection (of vaccine or placebo). Concerning this clone: The antigen is unknown.

TCRdb's copy holds only in-frame clones and misses some; the assay was immunoSEQ multiplex PCR. The sample gives about 350,000 clones, less than 90% of which show up once; about 6.4% is in the top ten. The sequence was collected from a person aged 18-60 years who received the Ad26.COV2.S COVID-19 vaccine or a placebo. This rearrangement joins TRBV25-1 to TRBJ2-3; 11 nucleotides line up with TRBD2. Specimen: peripheral blood, collected in a trial of Ad26.COV2.S vaccine versus placebo. The CDR3 loop is CASSDIAGGSTDTQYF. DNA of the CDR3: TGTGCCAGCAGTGATATAGCGGGAGGGAGCACAGATACGCAGTATTTT.